The present entry profiles one T cell receptor beta chain with its context. Its recognized antigen is unknown. No base quality values were provided; no much bigger clone lies one nucleotide off. Every donor was a healthy Caucasian. Three unrelated non-twin adults were additionally sequenced: a male aged 18 to 29, a male aged 50 to 59 and a female aged 50 to 59. Using Miltenyi CD45RO+ enrichment and human naive T-cell isolation kits, memory (CD45RO+) and naive T cells were isolated from PBMC. This specimen belongs to a study of identical twins (dated by TCRdb to 2016 to 2017). Study-level background: To test whether fetal clonotypes persist, the study used deep sequencing on TCR alpha and beta repertoires from monozygotic twins, unrelated adults of various ages, and cord blood. Replicate twin experiments were performed at different times using different library preparation protocols to rule out contamination. Results the study describes overall, beyond this receptor: Abundant cord blood beta clonotypes carried fewer insertions; young adult naive repertoires showed a weaker similar trend, while memory repertoires showed none. Recombination models systematically underestimated out-of-frame TCR alpha sharing in monozygotic twins but agreed with sharing between unrelated individuals. Excess twin sharing in beta out-of-frame sequences was weaker because fewer shared sequences lowered the signal-to-noise ratio. Invariant T cells such as MAIT and iNKT could partly confound zero-insertion analyses, though diverse VJ usage argued against this for most clonotypes. Because the same donors could not be followed over many years, the conclusions relied on cross-sectional statistical analysis. Out-of-frame TCR alpha sequences shared between twins showed an excess of low generation-probability sequences compared with coincidental sharing between unrelated individuals.

Libraries were constructed by 5' RACE. Sequencing used an Illumina HiSeq 2000. Template switching introduced a universal primer binding site; the final cDNA contained a unique molecular identifier, enabling accurate counting of TCR cDNA molecules. First-strand cDNA for TCR alpha and beta chains was synthesized from specific primers in the conserved constant-segment region. To control for contamination, every cDNA library was double barcoded, receiving both a SMART-Mk sample barcode and Illumina barcodes. Two successive PCR steps introduced TruSeq adapter sequences along with Illumina sample barcodes. The Illumina HiSeq platform was used with custom primers to sequence TCR alpha and beta cDNA libraries. The original pipeline was this. Raw reads were processed with MiGEC to extract unique molecular identifiers, and MiXCR was used to determine CDR3 positions. Recombination models were inferred per individual with the repgenHMM and IGoR tools using an EM algorithm. Shared clonotype analysis was performed with the tcR package in R, normalizing sharing by the product of cloneset sizes. To study raw recombination free of thymic and clonal selection effects, out-of-frame nonproductive sequences were analyzed. Through fastp at Q25 and MiXCR, TCRdb rebuilt clones from the public reads, retaining in-frame beta chains. Merged by CDR3 protein, the rows form single entries marked with the most common genes and DNA. TCRdb's processing, not the study's, gives the V and J calls here. In all, the sample holds about 430,000 distinct CDR3 sequences, and about 18% of those were seen once. Clones ranked in the top ten supply roughly an eighth of the sample.

The clonotype was recovered from a man aged 50-59 years in good health. Sequencing used naive T cells sorted from blood. The cell subset or site tag for this specimen amounts to: cells isolated with a human naive T-cell isolation kit.

The sequence in DNA is TGCGCCAGCAGCCAAGATCACGTAGGTAATCAGCCCCAGCATTTT. It codes for CASSQDHVGNQPQHF. The rearrangement combines TRBV4-3 with TRBJ1-5, with the D gene call left open. Taken from cysteine to phenylalanine, the CDR3 has 15 residues. Only the CDR3 region is kept as DNA, spanning 45 bases read in frame from base 1. Relative to germline, V is 0 bases shorter and J is 4 bases shorter, with 10 bases between their ends. CDR1 and CDR2, per the germline V gene, are LGHNA and YSLEER.